The 30 T cell receptor beta chains presented below share a single source sample, sequenced in a study of T cell responses to AZD1222 COVID-19 vaccine. Libraries were prepared by immunoSEQ multiplex PCR; TCRdb keeps only in-frame clonotypes and omits some of them. Of around 130,000 clones listed, about 90% are singletons. This sample comprised peripheral blood, obtained on day 0 of AZD1222 vaccination. The receptors were sampled from an adult in good health.

The genes are TRBV11-3 and TRBJ2-2; 7 bases fit TRBD2. Germline values: CDR1 SGHNT, CDR2 YENEEA. The CDR3 totals 16 residues. V shed 5 bases and J 0 bases; nucleotides not matched to a gene: 6. As DNA, the CDR3 is TGTGCCAGCAGCCATACCGGGAGGTCGAACACCGGGGAGCTGTTTTTT. This encodes CASSHTGRSNTGELFF.

This clone was counted once. The V call is TRBV19, the J call TRBJ2-7; 12 positions match TRBD1. This CDR3 comprises 14 residues. V lost 4 bases to trimming and J lost 3 bases; unmatched junction nucleotides: 1. Germline loops: CDR1 LNHDA, CDR2 SQIVND (reference sequence). The CDR3 region is CASSRDRGHYEQYF. The CDR3, as DNA: TGTGCCAGTAGTAGGGACAGGGGGCACTACGAGCAGTACTTC.

The chain carries TRBV18 and TRBJ2-5; D may be TRBD1 or TRBD2 (5 bases each). Trimming pared 2 bases from V and 1 base from J, leaving 11 bases between. From germline, CDR1 is KGHSH and CDR2 LQKENI. This CDR3 has 15 amino acids. The CDR3 sequence: CASSPERGPQETQYF. Here the CDR3 DNA reads TGTGCCAGCTCACCAGAGAGGGGTCCCCAAGAGACCCAGTACTTC.

The V and J genes are TRBV30 and TRBJ1-5; no definite D call. V was cut by 4 bases and J by 0 bases, with 13 bases left in between. The germline gives CDR1 GTSNPN, CDR2 SVGIG (reference sequence). The CDR3 runs to 15 residues. The CDR3 coding sequence is TGTGCCTGGACCCAAGGGCGTCTTAGCAATCAGCCCCAGCATTTT. Its protein is CAWTQGRLSNQPQHF. Full variable domain (remainder filled in from reference TRBV30 and TRBJ1-5): SQTIHQWPATLVQPVGSPLSLECTVEGTSNPNLYWYRQAAGRGLQLLFYSVGIGQISSEVPQNLSASRPQDRQFILSSKKLLLSDSGFYLCAWTQGRLSNQPQHFGDGTRLSIL.

The chain carries TRBV3-1 (or the pseudogene TRBV3-2) and TRBJ1-3; D is unclear. Germline V gene sequence: CDR1 LGHDT, CDR2 YNNKEL (reference sequence). There are 15 residues in the CDR3. V dropped 2 bases and J dropped 2 bases, with 10 bases sitting between them. This CDR3 reads CASSQFSRAGNTIYF. CDR3 nucleotide sequence: TGTGCCAGCAGCCAATTCAGCCGGGCTGGAAACACCATATATTTT.

The rearrangement uses TRBV7-9 and TRBJ2-5, with D perhaps TRBD2 (6 bases). This CDR3 is 18 amino acids long. Germline loops: CDR1 SEHNR, CDR2 FQNEAQ (reference sequence). V dropped 3 bases and J dropped 5 bases, with 25 bases sitting between them. CDR3 loop: CASSLGSGSPNRGETQYF. The DNA for the CDR3 is TGTGCCAGCAGCTTGGGTAGTGGTAGCCCCAACCGGGGGGAGACCCAGTACTTC. Filled out from reference TRBV7-9 and TRBJ2-5, the complete variable domain reads DTGVSQNPRHKITKRGQNVTFRCDPISEHNRLYWYRQTLGQGPEFLTYFQNEAQLEKSRLLSDRFSAERPKGSFSTLEIQRTEQGDSAMYLCASSLGSGSPNRGETQYFGPGTRLLVL.

This rearrangement joins TRBV10-3 to TRBJ2-1; 7 bases are shared with TRBD1. CDR1 and CDR2 (germline): ENHRY, SYGVKD. J gave up 5 bases and V 10 bases, and 2 bases lay outside the gene matches. This CDR3 comprises 11 residues. This CDR3 is CATGTDNEQFF. DNA of the CDR3: TGTGCCACCGGGACAGACAATGAGCAGTTCTTC.

The chain is built from TRBV7-9 and TRBJ2-7; 8 bases line up with TRBD2. CDR1 SEHNR and CDR2 FQNEAQ come from the germline V gene (reference sequence). The CDR3 has 14 residues. V gave up 5 bases and J gave up 1 base; unmatched junction bases: 4. The CDR3 DNA reads TGTGCCAGCAGCATTAGCGGGACTTCCTACGAGCAGTACTTC. Its protein is CASSISGTSYEQYF.

The chain is built from TRBV5-5 and TRBJ2-6; D ambiguous. Trimming shortened V by 4 bases and J by 0 bases, and 11 bases separated the two germline ends. CDR3 size: 16 residues. CDR1 is SGHKS and CDR2 is YYEKEE in the germline V gene (reference sequence). The CDR3 region has the DNA TGTGCCAGCAGCAGACAAGACAACTCTGGGGCCAACGTCCTGACTTTC. This encodes CASSRQDNSGANVLTF.

The chain joins TRBV27 to TRBJ2-7; D remains unclear. The germline CDR1 and CDR2 sequences are MNHEY and SMNVEV (reference sequence). V was cut by 1 base and J by 1 base, with 8 bases left in between. This CDR3 comprises 14 residues. The CDR3 loop reads CASSLFFGSYEQYF. The CDR3 region has the DNA TGTGCCAGCAGTTTATTTTTCGGTTCCTACGAGCAGTACTTC.

V usage is TRBV28 and J usage is TRBJ1-2, with D unresolved. Germline V gene sequence: CDR1 MDHEN, CDR2 SYDVKM. V was cut by 5 bases and J by 4 bases, with 11 bases left in between. CDR3 size: 13 residues. This CDR3 is CASSGGSLYGYTF. Here the CDR3 DNA reads TGTGCCAGCAGTGGTGGCAGCCTCTATGGCTACACCTTC.

The genes are TRBV27 and TRBJ1-6; TRBD1 might be the D (5 bases). V lost 5 bases to trimming and J lost 0 bases, with 8 bases between them. The germline V gene has CDR1 MNHEY and CDR2 SMNVEV (reference sequence). The CDR3 sequence is 15 residues long. The CDR3 DNA reads TGTGCCAGCAGTGGGGGGAGCTCCTATAATTCACCCCTCCACTTT. Amino acids: CASSGGSSYNSPLHF.

The chain combines TRBV2 with TRBJ1-4, with a weak D call TRBD1 (5 bases). The V gene's germline CDR1 is SNHLY and CDR2 FYNNEI. V was trimmed by 2 bases and J by 2 bases, leaving 9 bases between them. CDR3 size: 15 residues. In DNA form, the CDR3 reads TGTGCCAGCAGTGAATGGGGGAGGACTAATGAAAAACTGTTTTTT. This gives the protein CASSEWGRTNEKLFF. Full variable domain (rest looked up from reference TRBV2 and TRBJ1-4): EPEVTQTPSHQVTQMGQEVILRCVPISNHLYFYWYRQILGQKVEFLVSFYNNEISEKSEIFDDQFSVERPDGSNFTLKIRSTKLEDSAMYFCASSEWGRTNEKLFFGSGTQLSVL.

This chain uses TRBV5-1 with TRBJ2-1, with TRBD1 identical over 8 bases. Germline CDR1 is SGHRS and CDR2 is YFSETQ. This CDR3 has 19 amino acids. The ends lost 1 base at V and 3 bases at J; junction bases unmatched: 15. The CDR3 spells CASSLRWGLQGALYNEQFF. The CDR3 DNA sequence: TGCGCCAGCAGCTTGAGATGGGGGCTTCAGGGGGCTCTCTACAATGAGCAGTTCTTC.

V is TRBV27 and J is TRBJ1-2; maybe TRBD1 (6 bases). The CDR3 consists of 12 residues. Per germline, CDR1 MNHEY and CDR2 SMNVEV (reference sequence). Between the trimmed V and J ends, which lost 2 bases and 7 bases, there was a span of 8 bases. DNA for the CDR3: TGTGCCAGCAGTTTACCAGGGGCTGGCTACACCTTC. Translating it yields CASSLPGAGYTF.

Worth noting for this clone: A read error may account for a junction end that differs from germline. The chain links TRBV7-7 to TRBJ1-5, with TRBD1 matching over 9 bases. The CDR3 totals 19 residues. Germline values: CDR1 SSHAT, CDR2 FNYEAQ (reference sequence). The CDR3 sequence is CASSLGDREGEGSNQPQHF. The CDR3 nucleotides are TGTGCTAGCAGCTTAGGGGACAGGGAGGGGGAGGGGAGCAATCAGCCCCAGCATTTT. The variable domain in full, with the rest retrieved from reference TRBV7-7 and TRBJ1-5, is GAGVSQSPRYKVTKRGQDVTLRCDPISSHATLYWYQQALGQGPEFLTYFNYEAQPDKSGLPSDRFSAERPEGSISTLTIQRTEQRDSAMYRCASSLGDREGEGSNQPQHFGDGTRLSIL.

This clone has just one count. The chain carries TRBV3-1 (or the pseudogene TRBV3-2) and TRBJ2-1; D ambiguous. Deletions cut 2 bases from V and 13 bases from J, with 9 bases between. This CDR3 has 11 amino acids. The germline V gene has CDR1 LGHDT and CDR2 YNNKEL (reference sequence). The DNA of the CDR3 is TGTGCCAGCAGCCAAAGCTCAATCCAGTTCTTC. Its protein is CASSQSSIQFF.

The chain has TRBV12-5 and TRBJ1-1; D is uncertain. Germline-derived CDR1 and CDR2 are LGHNT and FRNRAP. The CDR3 is 16 amino acids. Trimming shortened V by 0 bases and J by 2 bases, and 13 bases separated the two germline ends. CDR3 coding DNA: TGTGCTAGTGGTTTGGTACAAGTTACAGTCAACACTGAAGCTTTCTTT. Its translation: CASGLVQVTVNTEAFF.

V usage is TRBV2 and J usage is TRBJ1-5; D not certain. Trimming pared 0 bases from V and 0 bases from J, leaving 9 bases between. The CDR3 spans 16 residues. CDR1 and CDR2 (germline): SNHLY, FYNNEI. The chain's CDR3 is CASSEALPNSNQPQHF. The DNA of the CDR3 is TGTGCCAGCAGTGAAGCGCTCCCAAATAGCAATCAGCCCCAGCATTTT.

The chain is built from TRBV5-4 and TRBJ2-7; 10 bases agree with TRBD1. CDR3 length equals 16 residues. V was pared by 3 bases and J by 5 bases, with 11 bases of the junction left unmatched. From germline, CDR1 is SGHNT and CDR2 YYREEE (reference sequence). The DNA for the CDR3 is TGTGCCAGCAGCTCCGGGACAGGGGTCCATGGCGACGAGCAGTACTTC. Its protein product is CASSSGTGVHGDEQYF.

This chain joins TRBV5-4 and TRBJ2-2, with TRBD2 identical over 7 bases. The CDR3 extends over 15 amino acids. V was pared by 3 bases and J by 9 bases, with 11 bases of the junction left unmatched. From germline, CDR1 is SGHNT and CDR2 YYREEE (reference sequence). The DNA of the CDR3 is TGTGCCAGCAGCTCGGGGGAGGGGAGGGCTAGGGAGCTGTTTTTT. Translated, it gives CASSSGEGRARELFF.

The CDR3 DNA reads as TGTGCCAGCAGTGAAAAGGAAAAGGAGGTGACAGGCGTCTATGGCTACACCTTC. Protein sequence: CASSEKEKEVTGVYGYTF. The J gene is TRBJ1-2, the V gene TRBV6-1, with D possibly matching TRBD1 (6 bases). This CDR3 is built from 18 residues. Germline V gene data show CDR1 as MNHNS and CDR2 as SASEGT. V shed 2 bases and J shed 4 bases, with 23 bases lying between them.

V is TRBV9 and J is TRBJ1-1, with D unclear. The germline gives CDR1 SGDLS, CDR2 YYNGEE. V dropped 3 bases and J dropped 0 bases, with 6 bases sitting between them. This CDR3 spans 13 amino acids. In DNA form, the CDR3 reads TGTGCCAGCAGCGGGACGGTGAACACTGAAGCTTTCTTT. Encoded protein: CASSGTVNTEAFF.

The V and J genes are TRBV2 and TRBJ1-1; tentatively, D is TRBD1 (6 bases). The CDR3 has 15 residues. The germline V and J ends were trimmed by 9 bases and 7 bases, with 24 bases remaining between them. Looked up from germline, CDR1 is SNHLY and CDR2 is FYNNEI. The DNA for the CDR3 is TGTGCCAGTATGGTTTCGACAGGAGTTGTTGGTGAAGCTTTCTTT. Translating gives CASMVSTGVVGEAFF.

The chain carries TRBV18 and TRBJ1-1; maybe TRBD1 (5 bases). Per the germline V gene, CDR1 is KGHSH and CDR2 is LQKENI. CDR3 length equals 14 residues. V lost 4 bases to trimming and J lost 1 base, with 10 bases between them. CDR3 residues: CASSQGLANTEAFF. CDR3 DNA sequence: TGTGCCAGCTCACAGGGGCTGGCGAACACTGAAGCTTTCTTT.

The chain combines TRBV4-2 with TRBJ1-2; no clear D gene. The germline V and J ends were trimmed by 1 base and 6 bases, with 6 bases remaining between them. This CDR3 contains 12 residues. Germline V gene sequence: CDR1 LGHNA, CDR2 YNFKEQ. The DNA of the CDR3 is TGTGCCAGCAGCCAAGGTTCGGATGGCTACACCTTC. It yields the protein CASSQGSDGYTF.

The J gene is TRBJ1-1, the V gene TRBV9, with D possibly being TRBD1 (5 bases). Trimming removed 2 bases at V and 4 bases at J, with 12 bases between. CDR1 SGDLS and CDR2 YYNGEE come from the germline V gene. The CDR3 loop spans 14 amino acids. The CDR3 sequence: CASSVAGGLTEAFF. The DNA for the CDR3 is TGTGCCAGCAGCGTTGCTGGGGGACTCACTGAAGCTTTCTTT.

V is TRBV19 and J is TRBJ1-5; no reliable D call. Trimming stripped 8 bases from V and 1 base from J, with 21 bases between. This CDR3 is built from 17 residues. CDR1 is LNHDA, CDR2 SQIVND, per germline (reference sequence). CDR3 nucleotide sequence: TGTGCCAGTTCGCCGACTTCCGGGATAAGGAGCAATCAGCCCCAGCATTTT. Translating gives CASSPTSGIRSNQPQHF.

In its sample, this clone was seen once. V usage is TRBV3-1 (or the pseudogene TRBV3-2) and J usage is TRBJ2-7, with 9 bases matching TRBD2. V was pared by 1 base and J by 4 bases, with 5 bases of the junction left unmatched. Looked up from germline, CDR1 is LGHDT and CDR2 is YNNKEL (reference sequence). The CDR3 contains 15 residues. The CDR3 sequence: CASSQAAGGGYEQYF. CDR3 coding DNA: TGTGCCAGCAGCCAAGCAGCGGGAGGCGGTTACGAGCAGTACTTC.

This chain links TRBV11-2 with TRBJ1-5; no reliable D call. This CDR3 contains 13 residues. CDR1 SGHAT and CDR2 FQNNGV come from the germline V gene. The germline V and J ends were trimmed by 0 bases and 4 bases, with 4 bases remaining between them. CDR3 bases: TGTGCCAGCAGCTTAGATTTGAATCAGCCCCAGCATTTT. Translating it yields CASSLDLNQPQHF.